The T cell receptor (beta chain) under discussion was sequenced for a study of T cell changes during pregnancy in multiple sclerosis. The CDR3 extends over 17 amino acids. Trimming shortened V by 7 bases and J by 5 bases, and 24 bases separated the two germline ends. CDR1 and CDR2 from the germline V gene are MDHEN and SYDVKM. The count of this clone is one. Method: immunoSEQ multiplex PCR; TCRdb's copy keeps in-frame clones and lacks some. The repertoire holds more than 95,000 clones, with roughly 92% as singletons. The chain uses TRBV28 and TRBJ1-5, with D tentatively TRBD1 (6 bases). The sequences come from peripheral blood, collected after pregnancy. The receptor's source is a female donor with multiple sclerosis, enrolled in a pregnancy study. The CDR3 here is CASNSEENTGFHQPQHF. The DNA of the CDR3 is TGTGCCAGCAACTCCGAAGAAAACACAGGGTTTCATCAGCCCCAGCATTTT. Combining the CDR3 with reference TRBV28 and TRBJ1-5 gives the whole variable domain DVKVTQSSRYLVKRTGEKVFLECVQDMDHENMFWYRQDPGLGLRLIYFSYDVKMKEKGDIPEGYSVSREKKERFSLILESASTNQTSMYLCASNSEENTGFHQPQHFGDGTRLSIL.